Each of the 21 T cell receptor beta chains below was sequenced from the same sample in a study of blood T cell repertoires in COVID-19. TCRdb keeps only in-frame clones here, not all; method: immunoSEQ multiplex PCR. The sample has 30,000 to 35,000 clones, over 70% seen once; the top ten hold around 3.2%. Input material: peripheral blood. The receptors were sampled from a man in his 70s with COVID-19, enrolled during active disease.

V and J are TRBV6-2 or TRBV6-3 and TRBJ2-7, with 11 bases that match TRBD2. The V gene end was trimmed by 2 bases and the J gene end by 6 bases; junction bases not matched to a gene: 9. Germline values: CDR1 MNHEY, CDR2 SVGEGT. The length of the CDR3 is 16 residues. CDR3 bases: TGTGCCAGCAGTTACCTCAGACTAGCGGGACGTCGCGAGCAGTACTTC. This gives the protein CASSYLRLAGRREQYF.

The chain recombines TRBV7-6 with TRBJ1-2; 8 bases match TRBD1. This CDR3 region has 16 residues. Germline V gene data show CDR1 as SGHVS and CDR2 as FNYEAQ. J gave up 0 bases and V 5 bases, and 8 bases lay outside the gene matches. The CDR3 nucleotides read TGTGCCAGCAGCCGAACCGGACAGGGCGCTAACTATGGCTACACCTTC. It codes for CASSRTGQGANYGYTF.

The chain recombines TRBV9 with TRBJ2-5; D possibly corresponds to TRBD2 (5 bases). The germline V gene has CDR1 SGDLS and CDR2 YYNGEE. V was trimmed by 1 base and J by 5 bases, leaving 9 bases between them. The CDR3 spans 13 residues. CDR3 loop: CASSVLPGETQYF. The CDR3 nucleotides are TGTGCCAGCAGCGTACTCCCGGGGGAGACCCAGTACTTC.

V usage is TRBV7-2 and J usage is TRBJ1-2, with TRBD1 as a possible D gene (5 bases). V dropped 1 base and J dropped 6 bases, with 9 bases sitting between them. The germline CDR1 and CDR2 sequences are SGHTA and FQGNSA. This CDR3 is built from 13 residues. The CDR3 DNA follows: TGTGCCAGCAGCTTAGGCAGGGAGGATGGCTACACCTTC. As protein: CASSLGREDGYTF.

The V and J genes are TRBV27 and TRBJ2-1; TRBD2 matches at 7 bases. This CDR3 comprises 17 residues. Germline CDR1 MNHEY, CDR2 SMNVEV (reference sequence). The V gene end was trimmed by 6 bases and the J gene end by 0 bases; junction bases not matched to a gene: 11. The CDR3 spells CASSQITSESSYNEQFF. The CDR3 coding sequence is TGTGCCAGCAGCCAAATTACTAGCGAGAGCTCCTACAATGAGCAGTTCTTC.

The chain carries TRBV27 and TRBJ1-1; 8 bases are a match to TRBD1. Unmatched junction bases numbered 6, after V lost 3 bases and J lost 6 bases. CDR3 length: 14 residues. Looked up from germline, CDR1 is MNHEY and CDR2 is SMNVEV (reference sequence). CDR3 residues: CASSFVTGGSEAFF. CDR3 bases: TGTGCCAGCAGTTTTGTTACAGGGGGTTCTGAAGCTTTCTTT.

V is TRBV14 and J is TRBJ2-7; TRBD2 might be the D (5 bases). Trimming removed 5 bases from V and 5 bases from J, with 22 bases in between. The CDR3 runs to 16 residues. Per germline, CDR1 SGHDN and CDR2 FVKESK. CDR3 sequence (DNA): TGTGCCAGCAGCTACACTATAGGACTTTCCGGCAACGAGCAGTACTTC. Amino acid sequence: CASSYTIGLSGNEQYF.

The CDR3 loop is CASSLRTSGSINEQYF. As DNA, the CDR3 is TGCGCCAGCAGCCTCAGGACTAGCGGGAGTATTAACGAGCAGTACTTC. J is TRBJ2-7 and V is TRBV5-1; 13 nucleotides match TRBD2. The length of the CDR3 is 16 residues. Germline V gene sequence: CDR1 SGHRS, CDR2 YFSETQ. The V and J ends lost 4 bases and 5 bases, in that order; junction bases with no gene match: 9. Drawing the rest from reference TRBV5-1 and TRBJ2-7, the complete variable domain is KAGVTQTPRYLIKTRGQQVTLSCSPISGHRSVSWYQQTPGQGLQFLFEYFSETQRNKGNFPGRFSGRQFSNSRSEMNVSTLELGDSALYLCASSLRTSGSINEQYFGPGTRLTVT.

The V gene is TRBV11-3, the J gene TRBJ1-1; the D is unclear. This CDR3 region has 11 residues. In germline, CDR1 is SGHNT, CDR2 YENEEA. The V end lost 4 bases, the J end lost 4 bases, and 4 bases lay between the germline ends. As DNA, the CDR3 is TGTGCCAGCAGCTCGGGCACTGAAGCTTTCTTT. Protein sequence: CASSSGTEAFF.

The chain couples TRBV10-2 to TRBJ2-5; 9 nucleotides line up with TRBD1. The ends lost 6 bases at V and 4 bases at J; junction bases unmatched: 3. The CDR3 extends over 13 amino acids. Germline CDR1 and CDR2: WSHSY and SAAADI. CDR3 DNA: TGCGCCAGCAGAAAGGACAGGGGAGAGACCCAGTACTTC. Its translation is CASRKDRGETQYF.

This clone was observed a handful of times. V usage is TRBV7-9 and J usage is TRBJ2-1; TRBD1 matches 7 bases. Looked up from germline, CDR1 is SEHNR and CDR2 is FQNEAQ (reference sequence). This CDR3 is built from 15 residues. V shed 2 bases and J 2 bases; nucleotides not matched to a gene: 3. The CDR3 sequence is CASSLPGQTYNEQFF. The CDR3 DNA follows: TGTGCCAGCAGCTTACCGGGACAGACCTACAATGAGCAGTTCTTC.

V is TRBV19 and J is TRBJ2-2; 12 positions agree with TRBD2. The V segment lost 4 bases and the J segment 1 base; nucleotides outside the gene matches: 10. The CDR3 covers 19 residues. The germline gives CDR1 LNHDA, CDR2 SQIVND (reference sequence). In nucleotides, the CDR3 is TGTGCCAGTAGTAGCAGACTAGCGGGAGTAAAAGGGAACACCGGGGAGCTGTTTTTT. It codes for CASSSRLAGVKGNTGELFF. The full variable domain, its missing parts supplied by reference TRBV19 and TRBJ2-2, is DGGITQSPKYLFRKEGQNVTLSCEQNLNHDAMYWYRQDPGQGLRLIYYSQIVNDFQKGDIAEGYSVSREKKESFPLTVTSAQKNPTAFYLCASSSRLAGVKGNTGELFFGEGSRLTVL.

The rearrangement joins TRBV3-1 (or the pseudogene TRBV3-2) to TRBJ2-4, with TRBD2 matching 11 bases. The CDR3 is 18 residues long. J lost 1 base, V lost 1 base, and 6 bases had no gene match. Germline CDR1 is LGHDT and CDR2 is YNNKEL (reference sequence). This chain's CDR3 is CASSQVPPSGRAKNIQYF. The DNA of the CDR3 is TGTGCCAGCAGCCAAGTCCCGCCTAGCGGGAGGGCCAAAAACATTCAGTACTTC.

The chain combines TRBV20-1 with TRBJ1-5; D possibly corresponds to TRBD1 (6 bases). V was shortened by 3 bases and J by 7 bases, with 22 bases between the two germline ends. The CDR3 length is 16 residues. Germline-derived CDR1 and CDR2 are DFQATT and SNEGSKA (reference sequence). CDR3: CSASGSGHSGSQPQHF. CDR3 in DNA: TGCAGTGCTAGTGGCTCGGGACATAGTGGAAGCCAGCCCCAGCATTTT.

The chain employs TRBV28 and TRBJ1-1; unclear D gene. Germline V lookup: CDR1 MDHEN, CDR2 SYDVKM. Trimming stripped 6 bases from V and 5 bases from J, with 13 bases between. This CDR3 spans 13 amino acids. The DNA for the CDR3 is TGTGCCAGCAGCCGGACTCCCAGGACTGAAGCTTTCTTT. Protein: CASSRTPRTEAFF.

V and J are TRBV7-2 and TRBJ2-7; tentatively, D is TRBD1 (5 bases). Trimming left V 1 base short and J 2 bases short, with 12 bases between. The CDR3 sequence is 15 residues long. CDR1 is SGHTA, CDR2 FQGNSA, per germline. Here the CDR3 reads CASSLVAGITYEQYF. The CDR3 region has the DNA TGTGCCAGCAGCTTAGTGGCAGGGATAACCTACGAGCAGTACTTC.

The chain employs TRBV7-2 and TRBJ2-7, with D uncertain. Germline V gene sequence: CDR1 SGHTA, CDR2 FQGNSA. The CDR3 is 15 amino acids. Trimming cost V 2 bases and J 0 bases, with 11 bases left between them. The CDR3 spells CASSLMQVSSYEQYF. DNA for the CDR3: TGTGCCAGCAGCTTAATGCAGGTTAGCTCCTACGAGCAGTACTTC.

The V gene is TRBV28, the J gene TRBJ2-4; perhaps TRBD2 as D (6 bases). V was clipped by 4 bases and J by 0 bases, with 10 bases between them. The CDR3 is 15 amino acids. Germline values: CDR1 MDHEN, CDR2 SYDVKM. The CDR3 loop reads CASSSGGVAKNIQYF. CDR3 coding DNA: TGTGCCAGCAGTTCCGGCGGGGTAGCCAAAAACATTCAGTACTTC.

This chain joins TRBV28 and TRBJ1-1, with 9 bases aligning to TRBD1. J gave up 5 bases and V 4 bases, and 5 bases lay outside the gene matches. CDR1 and CDR2 (germline): MDHEN, SYDVKM. The CDR3 sequence is 14 residues long. This CDR3 reads CASSSTGGMTEAFF. The CDR3 region has the DNA TGTGCCAGCAGTTCAACAGGGGGCATGACTGAAGCTTTCTTT.

This chain joins TRBV6-5 and TRBJ2-3; weak D call: TRBD1 (6 bases). With 7 bases removed from V and 4 bases from J, the gap between germline ends came to 15 bases. This CDR3 comprises 14 residues. Germline CDR1 is MNHEY and CDR2 is SVGAGI. For the CDR3, the DNA is TGTGCCAGCACCCAACCAGGGGTGGCAGATACGCAGTATTTT. This translates into CASTQPGVADTQYF.

The gene calls are TRBV5-4 and TRBJ1-5; no clear D. The germline V and J ends were trimmed by 1 base and 5 bases, with 13 bases remaining between them. The germline CDR1 and CDR2 sequences are SGHNT and YYREEE (reference sequence). This CDR3 is 15 amino acids long. CDR3 in DNA: TGTGCCAGCAGCTTGTCCGCGGGTTTCGATCAGCCCCAGCATTTT. This codes for CASSLSAGFDQPQHF. Drawing the rest from reference TRBV5-4 and TRBJ1-5, the complete variable domain is ETGVTQSPTHLIKTRGQQVTLRCSSQSGHNTVSWYQQALGQGPQFIFQYYREEENGRGNFPPRFSGLQFPNYSSELNVNALELDDSALYLCASSLSAGFDQPQHFGDGTRLSIL.